The sequence of this T cell receptor (beta chain) was determined in a study of blood T cells in healthy people across ages (dated by TCRdb to between 2014 and 2016). Background for the entire study: In model experiments, template switching captured roughly one uniquely barcoded TCR beta cDNA molecule for every two T cells. The donors were split into four age groups: young (average around 15 years), middle-aged (roughly 39), aged (about 56) and long-lived (approximately 80). The study analyzed two additional independent replicas of 1 million unique cDNA reads from the same blood draw for two donors, one aged 18 to 30 and one aged 80 or older. Using deep sequencing normalized with unique cDNA molecular identifiers, the study measured how TCR beta repertoire diversity changes with age. To avoid experimental bias, donors of different ages were randomly spread across the sequencing lanes. On the study overall, not on this receptor specifically: Compared with the aged group, the long-lived group had more naive CD4+ T cells, fewer expanded clones and increased TCR diversity, suggesting age selection. Observed TCR beta diversity correlated strongly with the percentage of naive T cells measured by flow cytometry. Bulk unsorted PBMC profiling prevented conclusive comparison of naive and antigen-experienced compartments. Estimates of total diversity based on one million sequenced T cells were regarded as lower bounds and as underestimates. The CMV infection status of donors was not known, potentially confounding age-related changes in expanded clonotypes. Observed TCR beta diversity per million T cells fell roughly linearly with age, and a significant reduction was already apparent by age around 44.

Donors were around 37 systemically healthy Caucasian individuals from Russia aged roughly 6 to 100 years. Each donor gave 8 to 10 milliliters of peripheral blood, collected into EDTA-treated Vacutainer tubes. Ficoll-Paque density-gradient centrifugation was used to isolate PBMCs, with at least 7 million obtained per sample. Total RNA was extracted from PBMCs with Trizol reagent, with at least 5.5 micrograms obtained per sample. Naive CD45RAhigh/CD27high T cell percentages were measured by flow cytometry on a PBMC aliquot from every donor. Library creation used 5' RACE. The run used an Illumina HiSeq 2500. The second PCR ran for roughly 7 to 11 cycles and used a J-beta primer mix along with a sample-barcoded 5' primer. A unique molecular identifier was introduced onto each TCR beta cDNA molecule by a template-switch 5' adaptor carrying 12 random nucleotides. Each sample yielded at least 2.5 million CDR3-containing paired-end reads. First-strand cDNA synthesis was performed from all RNA using the Mint cDNA synthesis kit, with priming by a TRBC-specific oligonucleotide. All cDNA was treated with uracil-DNA glycosylase and then went through a first 18-cycle PCR with the universal primers M1SS and BC2_uni_R. Per the source publication's procedure: For normalization, 1 million high-quality reads were randomly selected from each sample, with every read carrying a distinct molecular identifier. Instead of being binned into consensus sequences, reads that shared molecular identifiers were thrown out. MiTCR, run with a Q25 quality threshold and the strictest error-elimination algorithm, handled CDR3 identification, clonotype clustering and error correction. A nonparametric unseen species model with Euler transformation was used to estimate a lower bound on total TCR beta diversity. The public reads were reprocessed in TCRdb via fastp at Q25 and MiXCR, keeping in-frame beta chains. Rows are combined by CDR3 protein, so each entry shows the most common genes and DNA. TCRdb assigned the V and J calls; the authors' analysis was not used. Present in this sample are about a million distinct CDR3 sequences, around 48% of which were seen just once. Clones ranked in the top ten supply around 15% of the sample.

To note about this clonotype: The target of this receptor is not known. No base-level quality is on record; no much larger clone is a single base apart.

This TCR derives from a man aged 25 to 40 in good health. The sample taken for sequencing was blood.

The sequenced DNA: TGTGCCAGCAGCTTAACCCCAGAAAGTAGCGGGAGTCTAGATACGCAGTATTTT. Its product reads: CASSLTPESSGSLDTQYF. The V gene is TRBV13 and the J gene is TRBJ2-3; 9 central bases correspond to TRBD2. The germline V gene (reference sequence) gives CDR1 as PRHDT and CDR2 as FYEKMQ. V has 2 bases trimmed and J has 5 bases trimmed; junction bases matching no gene number 14. From the cysteine through the phenylalanine, the CDR3 covers 18 amino acids. Solely the CDR3 DNA is kept, with 54 bases framed from the first base.